This T cell receptor (beta chain) is from a study of OX40 agonist ivuxolimab in advanced cancers. Generated by immunoSEQ multiplex PCR, the TCRdb table keeps only in-frame clones and is missing some. The sample lists tens of thousands of clones, nearly 95% occurring once. Trimming shortened V by 0 bases and J by 9 bases, and 16 bases separated the two germline ends. The CDR3 covers 15 residues. The germline CDR1 and CDR2 sequences are SGDLS and YYNGEE. The sample here was CD4+ or CD8+ T cells sorted from blood, taken in a trial of the OX40 agonist ivuxolimab. This sequence was found in an adult with an advanced solid tumor such as melanoma, head and neck, liver or kidney cancer. The chain is built from TRBV9 and TRBJ2-1; unclear D gene. CDR3 DNA sequence: TGTGCCAGCAGCGTAGTAGAGACCTCGGCAAGTGAGCAGTTCTTC. The encoded protein is CASSVVETSASEQFF.